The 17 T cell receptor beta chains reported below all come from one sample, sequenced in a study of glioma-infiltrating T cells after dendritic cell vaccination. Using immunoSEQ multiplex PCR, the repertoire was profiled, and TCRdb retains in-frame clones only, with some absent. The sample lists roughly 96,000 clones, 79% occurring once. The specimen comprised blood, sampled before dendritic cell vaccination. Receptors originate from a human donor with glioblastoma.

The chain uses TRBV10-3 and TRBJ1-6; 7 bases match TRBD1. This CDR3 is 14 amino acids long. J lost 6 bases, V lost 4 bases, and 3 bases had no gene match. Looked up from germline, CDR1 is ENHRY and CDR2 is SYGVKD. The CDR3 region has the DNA TGTGCCATCAGTGGACAGGGTACTAATTCACCCCTCCACTTT. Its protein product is CAISGQGTNSPLHF.

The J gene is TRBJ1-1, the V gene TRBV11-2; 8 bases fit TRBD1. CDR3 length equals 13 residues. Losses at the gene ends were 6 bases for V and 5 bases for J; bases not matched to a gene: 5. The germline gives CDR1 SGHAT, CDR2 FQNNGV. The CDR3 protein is CASRSTGETEAFF. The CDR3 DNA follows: TGTGCCAGCAGGTCGACAGGGGAAACTGAAGCTTTCTTT.

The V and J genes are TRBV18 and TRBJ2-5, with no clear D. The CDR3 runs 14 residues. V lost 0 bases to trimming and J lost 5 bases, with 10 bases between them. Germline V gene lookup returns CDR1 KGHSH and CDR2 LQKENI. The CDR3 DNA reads TGTGCCAGCTCACCACCGACGGAGTGGGAGACCCAGTACTTC. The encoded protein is CASSPPTEWETQYF. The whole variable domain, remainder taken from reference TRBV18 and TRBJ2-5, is NAGVMQNPRHLVRRRGQEARLRCSPMKGHSHVYWYRQLPEEGLKFMVYLQKENIIDESGMPKERFSAEFPKEGPSILRIQQVVRGDSAAYFCASSPPTEWETQYFGPGTRLLVL.

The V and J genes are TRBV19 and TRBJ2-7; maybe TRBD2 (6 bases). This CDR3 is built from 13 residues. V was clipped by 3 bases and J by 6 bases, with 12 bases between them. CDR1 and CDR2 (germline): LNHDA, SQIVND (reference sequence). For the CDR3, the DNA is TGTGCCAGTAGTATCTCTATGGGGGGCGAGCAGTACTTC. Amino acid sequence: CASSISMGGEQYF.

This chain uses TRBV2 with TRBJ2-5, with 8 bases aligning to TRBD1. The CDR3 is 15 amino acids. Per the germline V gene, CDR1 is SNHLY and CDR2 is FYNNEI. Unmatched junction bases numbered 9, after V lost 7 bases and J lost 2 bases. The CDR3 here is CASTWTGLGQETQYF. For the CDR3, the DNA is TGTGCCAGCACCTGGACAGGGTTAGGGCAAGAGACCCAGTACTTC.

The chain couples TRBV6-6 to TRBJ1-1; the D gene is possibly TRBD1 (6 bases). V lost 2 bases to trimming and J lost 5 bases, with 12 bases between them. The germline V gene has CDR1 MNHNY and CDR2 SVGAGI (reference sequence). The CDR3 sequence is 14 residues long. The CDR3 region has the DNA TGTGCCAGCAGTTACGGGGGGGCCAGGACTGAAGCTTTCTTT. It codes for CASSYGGARTEAFF.

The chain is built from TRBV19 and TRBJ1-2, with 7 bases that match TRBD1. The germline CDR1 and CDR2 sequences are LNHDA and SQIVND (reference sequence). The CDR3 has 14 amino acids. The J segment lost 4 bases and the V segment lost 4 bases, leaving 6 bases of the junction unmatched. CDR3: CASSKLTGSYGYTF. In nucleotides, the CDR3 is TGTGCCAGTAGTAAACTGACAGGGAGCTATGGCTACACCTTC.

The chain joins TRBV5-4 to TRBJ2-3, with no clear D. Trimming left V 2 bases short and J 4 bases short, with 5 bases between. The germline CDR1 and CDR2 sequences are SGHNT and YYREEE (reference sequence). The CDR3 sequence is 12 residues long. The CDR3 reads CASSFWPDTQYF. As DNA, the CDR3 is TGTGCCAGCAGCTTTTGGCCAGATACGCAGTATTTT.

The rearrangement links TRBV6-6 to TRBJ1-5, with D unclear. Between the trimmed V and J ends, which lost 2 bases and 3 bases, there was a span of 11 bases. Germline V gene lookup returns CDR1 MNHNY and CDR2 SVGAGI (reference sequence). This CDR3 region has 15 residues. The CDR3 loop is CASSYHTGSNQPQHF. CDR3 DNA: TGTGCCAGCAGTTACCACACGGGGTCCAATCAGCCCCAGCATTTT.

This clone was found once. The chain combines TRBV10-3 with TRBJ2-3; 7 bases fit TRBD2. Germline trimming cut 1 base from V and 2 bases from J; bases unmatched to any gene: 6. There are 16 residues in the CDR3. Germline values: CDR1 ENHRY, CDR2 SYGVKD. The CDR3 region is CAISEWGGVDTDTQYF. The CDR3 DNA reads TGTGCCATCAGTGAGTGGGGGGGAGTAGACACAGATACGCAGTATTTT.

The CDR3 nucleotides are TGTGCCACCGTGAGGGAGAATGAGCAGTTCTTC. It yields the protein CATVRENEQFF. The rearrangement joins TRBV27 to TRBJ2-1; perhaps TRBD2 as D (5 bases). Between the trimmed V and J ends, which lost 10 bases and 7 bases, there was a span of 11 bases. Germline CDR1 reads MNHEY; CDR2 reads SMNVEV (reference sequence). This CDR3 spans 11 amino acids.

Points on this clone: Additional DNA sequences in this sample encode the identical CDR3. For the CDR3, the DNA is TGTGCCAGCAGCTTGAGAGGGTCTGGGGCCAACGTCCTGACTTTC. Residues: CASSLRGSGANVLTF. V usage is TRBV5-6 and J usage is TRBJ2-6; D may be TRBD2 (5 bases). Looked up from germline, CDR1 is SGHDT and CDR2 is YYEEEE. This CDR3 is 15 amino acids long. With 1 base removed from V and 1 base from J, the gap between germline ends came to 6 bases. The full variable domain, rest sourced from reference TRBV5-6 and TRBJ2-6, is DAGVTQSPTHLIKTRGQQVTLRCSPKSGHDTVSWYQQALGQGPQFIFQYYEEEERQRGNFPDRFSGHQFPNYSSELNVNALLLGDSALYLCASSLRGSGANVLTFGAGSRLTVL.

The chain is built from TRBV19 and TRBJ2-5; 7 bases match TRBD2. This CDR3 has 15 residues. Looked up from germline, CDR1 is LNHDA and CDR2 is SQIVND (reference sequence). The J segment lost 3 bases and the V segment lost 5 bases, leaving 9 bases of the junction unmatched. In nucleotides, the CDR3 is TGTGCCAGTAGTCCCTTAGCTGGGGGGGAAGAGACCCAGTACTTC. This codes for CASSPLAGGEETQYF.

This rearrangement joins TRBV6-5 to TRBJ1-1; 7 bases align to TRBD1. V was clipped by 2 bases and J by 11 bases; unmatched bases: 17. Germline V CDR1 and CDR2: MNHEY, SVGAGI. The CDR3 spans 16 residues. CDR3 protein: CASSYIRGGGLEWAFF. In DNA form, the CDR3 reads TGTGCCAGCAGTTACATACGAGGGGGCGGGCTGGAATGGGCTTTCTTT.

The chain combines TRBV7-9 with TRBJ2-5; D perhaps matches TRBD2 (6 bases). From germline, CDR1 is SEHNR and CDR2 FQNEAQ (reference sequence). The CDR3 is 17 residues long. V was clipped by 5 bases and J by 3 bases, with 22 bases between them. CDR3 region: CASSHLPASVNEETQYF. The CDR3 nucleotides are TGTGCCAGCAGCCACCTCCCGGCTAGCGTGAACGAAGAGACCCAGTACTTC.

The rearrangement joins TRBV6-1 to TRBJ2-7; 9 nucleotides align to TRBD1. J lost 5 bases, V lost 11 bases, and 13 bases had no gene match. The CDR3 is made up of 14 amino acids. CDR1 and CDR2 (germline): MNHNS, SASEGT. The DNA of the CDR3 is TGTGCCCCACGAACCGGGACAGGGCTTCACGAGCAGTACTTC. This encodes CAPRTGTGLHEQYF.

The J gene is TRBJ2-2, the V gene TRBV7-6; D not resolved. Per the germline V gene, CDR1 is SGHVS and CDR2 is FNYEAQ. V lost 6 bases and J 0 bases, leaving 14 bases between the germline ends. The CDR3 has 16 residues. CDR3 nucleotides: TGTGCCAGCAGTCGTCAACTGCCGTCGAACACCGGGGAGCTGTTTTTT. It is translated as CASSRQLPSNTGELFF.